Below, 3 T cell receptor beta chains from the same sample are listed, as sequenced in a study of blood T cell repertoires in COVID-19. Sequencing used immunoSEQ multiplex PCR; TCRdb keeps in-frame clones, though not all of them. This sample has 200,000 to 250,000 clones, with approximately 78% found just once. The sample comprised peripheral blood. These receptors all stem from a woman in her seventies with COVID-19, enrolled during active disease.

This clone was picked up a small number of times. This chain uses TRBV6-5 with TRBJ2-7; D is perhaps TRBD1 (6 bases). The CDR3 runs 15 residues. Between the trimmed V and J ends, which lost 2 bases and 6 bases, there was a span of 17 bases. The germline CDR1 and CDR2 sequences are MNHEY and SVGAGI. The CDR3: CASSYRTDRLSEQYF. The CDR3 DNA reads TGTGCCAGCAGTTACAGGACAGACCGGCTTAGCGAGCAGTACTTC.

V gene TRBV30 combines with J gene TRBJ2-2; 10 nucleotides line up with TRBD2. The germline gives CDR1 GTSNPN, CDR2 SVGIG (reference sequence). This CDR3 region has 14 residues. V shed 8 bases, J shed 8 bases, and the junction held 11 bases outside the gene matches. The CDR3 loop is CALKAGGPSGELFF. The CDR3 nucleotides read TGTGCCCTAAAAGCGGGAGGGCCTTCTGGGGAGCTGTTTTTT.

The rearrangement joins TRBV7-2 to TRBJ1-1; D gene ambiguous. V was shortened by 0 bases and J by 3 bases, with 8 bases between the two germline ends. Germline V gives CDR1 SGHTA, CDR2 FQGNSA. There are 14 residues in the CDR3. CDR3 nucleotides: TGTGCCAGCAGCTTAGCTCTGGCAGACACTGAAGCTTTCTTT. It translates to CASSLALADTEAFF.